This T cell receptor beta chain was sequenced for a study of T-cell reconstitution after alpha-beta-depleted transplantation in children. Unique molecular identifiers were used in preparing the TCRbeta library. TCRdb processed the PCR reads anew with MiXCR; each CDR3 protein has one entry. The sample has hundreds of thousands of distinct CDR3 sequences; 10% to 15% are singletons. Details on this clonotype: The target antigen is unknown. This could be a read error, since a much larger clone is one nucleotide away.

Overall study findings and caveats: T-cell counts and diversity at one year following transplant were attributed mainly to newly produced T cells. Roughly two months post-transplant, alpha-beta T cells reportedly originated from several hundred graft clones that had expanded.

The CDR3 loop spans 17 amino acids. Germline CDR1 reads DFQATT; CDR2 reads SNEGSKA (reference sequence). The sample in question was PBMCs, obtained before TCRalphabeta/CD19-depleted stem cell transplant. This clonotype was obtained from a girl between 2 and 10 years old with congenital amegakaryocytic thrombocytopenia, due to receive a stem cell transplant. This chain connects TRBV20-1 to TRBJ2-3, with 9 bases matching TRBD1. The CDR3 nucleotides are TGCTGTGCTAGTCCTGCGCCCGGGACAGGGTTCACAGATACGCAGTATTTT. The encoded protein is CCASPAPGTGFTDTQYF.